Below are 29 T cell receptor beta chains sequenced from a single sample in a study of blood T cell repertoires in COVID-19. Here immunoSEQ multiplex PCR was the method, and the copy in TCRdb shows in-frame clones only, minus some. The sample records about 410,000 clones, around 86% being singletons. Sequencing was performed on peripheral blood. The source is a young woman with active or convalescent COVID-19.

The V and J genes are TRBV5-1 and TRBJ2-1; 7 bases agree with TRBD2. CDR1 SGHRS and CDR2 YFSETQ come from the germline V gene. There are 17 residues in the CDR3. With 2 bases clipped from V and 0 bases from J, the junction kept 8 bases outside the gene matches. The CDR3 spells CASSFRSGRSSYNEQFF. The CDR3 nucleotides are TGCGCCAGCAGCTTCCGTAGCGGGCGGAGCTCCTACAATGAGCAGTTCTTC.

The gene calls are TRBV11-2 and TRBJ2-7; 11 bases are a match to TRBD1. Germline values: CDR1 SGHAT, CDR2 FQNNGV. The CDR3 has 15 residues. V lost 3 bases and J lost 4; bases outside the gene matches: 5. DNA of the CDR3: TGTGCCAGCAGCTTGGGAGGGACAGGGGGGTACGAGCAGTACTTC. Translating it yields CASSLGGTGGYEQYF.

The genes are TRBV24-1 and TRBJ1-5; no clear D gene. The CDR3 runs to 12 residues. The germline gives CDR1 KGHDR, CDR2 SFDVKD. Trimming shortened V by 4 bases and J by 6 bases, and 6 bases separated the two germline ends. The CDR3 DNA is TGTGCCACCAGTGACCTCGGTCAGCCCCAGCATTTT. Encoded protein: CATSDLGQPQHF.

The J gene is TRBJ1-4, the V gene TRBV30, with TRBD1 as a possible D gene (6 bases). Trimming cost V 5 bases and J 5 bases, with 12 bases left between them. There are 13 residues in the CDR3. In germline, CDR1 is GTSNPN, CDR2 SVGIG (reference sequence). The DNA for the CDR3 is TGTGCCTGGGGTGGCCAGGGGAATGAAAAACTGTTTTTT. It codes for CAWGGQGNEKLFF.

The J gene is TRBJ2-7, the V gene TRBV12-5; 12 positions agree with TRBD1. The CDR3 runs 16 residues. V lost 0 bases, J lost 8 bases, and 8 bases stayed unmatched. Germline V lookup: CDR1 LGHNT, CDR2 FRNRAP. CDR3 region: CASGLVLGQGAHQQYF. The CDR3 DNA reads as TGTGCTAGTGGTTTGGTACTGGGACAGGGGGCCCACCAGCAGTACTTC.

The chain links TRBV28 to TRBJ1-4; no reliable D call. Trimming left V 3 bases short and J 0 bases short, with 8 bases between. Germline V gene sequence: CDR1 MDHEN, CDR2 SYDVKM. CDR3 length: 15 residues. The CDR3 nucleotides read TGTGCCAGCAGTTTCCACGGGGCAACTAATGAAAAACTGTTTTTT. Amino acid sequence: CASSFHGATNEKLFF.

The chain combines TRBV2 with TRBJ2-1, with 8 bases fitting TRBD2. This CDR3 has 13 amino acids. Trimming at V came to 8 bases and at J to 5 bases, leaving 5 bases not matched to a gene. Germline CDR1 reads SNHLY; CDR2 reads FYNNEI. CDR3 in DNA: TGTGCCAGCGAGCGGGAGAGGGACAATGAGCAGTTCTTC. This encodes CASERERDNEQFF.

V gene TRBV5-5 combines with J gene TRBJ2-1, with 7 nucleotides matching TRBD2. Germline CDR1 reads SGHKS; CDR2 reads YYEKEE (reference sequence). J was trimmed by 10 bases and V by 3 bases; bases with no gene match: 7. CDR3 size: 13 residues. CDR3 nucleotides: TGTGCCAGCAGCTCCTACGAGGGACTAGAGCAGTTCTTC. Translating gives CASSSYEGLEQFF.

Only one count was recorded for this clone. The V and J genes are TRBV6-5 and TRBJ2-7, with 11 bases fitting TRBD2. With V trimmed by 11 bases and J by 4 bases, 7 bases remained unmatched. CDR3 length: 13 residues. Germline V gene sequence: CDR1 MNHEY, CDR2 SVGAGI. The CDR3 spells CASSPSGGYEQYF. The CDR3 DNA sequence: TGTGCCTCATCCCCTAGCGGGGGGTACGAGCAGTACTTC.

Only one count was recorded for this clone. The rearrangement uses TRBV9 and TRBJ2-7, with 10 bases identical to TRBD2. With V trimmed by 0 bases and J by 9 bases, 9 bases remained unmatched. In germline, CDR1 is SGDLS, CDR2 YYNGEE. The CDR3 is 15 residues long. This chain's CDR3 is CASSVGLLAGVGQYF. The CDR3 coding sequence is TGTGCCAGCAGCGTAGGACTGCTAGCGGGGGTGGGGCAGTACTTC.

This chain joins TRBV19 and TRBJ1-1; 7 bases fit TRBD1. This CDR3 is 16 amino acids long. Unmatched junction bases numbered 16, after V lost 6 bases and J lost 6 bases. Germline V gene lookup returns CDR1 LNHDA and CDR2 SQIVND (reference sequence). CDR3 sequence: CASRGRWSDQGAEAFF. In DNA, the CDR3 is TGTGCCAGTAGGGGTAGGTGGAGCGACCAGGGGGCTGAAGCTTTCTTT.

As for this clone: Different DNA sequences within this sample yield the same CDR3. V and J are TRBV15 and TRBJ2-6, with no clear D. The CDR3 totals 16 residues. Germline CDR1 and CDR2: LNHNV and YYDKDF (reference sequence). V gave up 0 bases and J gave up 0 bases, with 6 bases separating them. CDR3 region: CATSRDLSSGANVLTF. The CDR3 region has the DNA TGTGCCACCAGCAGAGACCTGAGCTCTGGGGCCAACGTCCTGACTTTC.

The chain has TRBV6-6 and TRBJ2-2; a weak D match, TRBD1 (5 bases). Deletions cut 5 bases from V and 4 bases from J, with 17 bases between. The CDR3 contains 16 residues. Germline V gene lookup returns CDR1 MNHNY and CDR2 SVGAGI (reference sequence). The CDR3 loop is CASSLDRTSLTGELFF. CDR3 DNA sequence: TGTGCCAGCAGTCTCGACAGAACCTCCCTCACCGGGGAGCTGTTTTTT.

The V call is TRBV10-2, the J call TRBJ1-2, with unresolved D. Germline values: CDR1 WSHSY, CDR2 SAAADI. V dropped 8 bases and J dropped 3 bases, with 16 bases sitting between them. The CDR3 is made up of 14 amino acids. CDR3 in amino acids: CASSGLSAYYGYTF. The CDR3 DNA is TGCGCCAGCTCCGGTCTCTCCGCGTACTATGGCTACACCTTC.

The rearrangement joins TRBV25-1 to TRBJ2-4; possible D gene TRBD1, 6 bases. Trimming cost V 5 bases and J 0 bases, with 11 bases left between them. This CDR3 has 15 residues. Germline-derived CDR1 and CDR2 are MGHDK and SYGVNS. CDR3 residues: CASSQTGLAKNIQYF. CDR3 DNA: TGTGCCAGCAGTCAGACAGGCCTAGCCAAAAACATTCAGTACTTC.

Notes on this clone: The sample has other DNA sequences that encode this CDR3 too. The CDR3 sequence is CASSPGGDYGYTF. In DNA form, the CDR3 reads TGTGCCAGCTCACCGGGGGGGGACTATGGCTACACCTTC. The rearrangement joins TRBV18 to TRBJ1-2; the D gene is possibly TRBD1 (5 bases). CDR3 size: 13 residues. The V end lost 3 bases, the J end lost 3 bases, and 8 bases lay between the germline ends. Germline-derived CDR1 and CDR2 are KGHSH and LQKENI.

This sequence joins TRBV4-2 and TRBJ2-5, with 9 bases matching TRBD2. V lost 1 base and J lost 3; bases outside the gene matches: 6. CDR3 size: 16 residues. The V gene's germline CDR1 is LGHNA and CDR2 YNFKEQ. CDR3 in DNA: TGTGCCAGCAGCCAAGCACTAGCGGGCGCTAAAGAGACCCAGTACTTC. Its translation is CASSQALAGAKETQYF.

The CDR3 DNA reads TGTGCCAGCAGTCTCGAGGTCGGACAGCCCCAGCATTTT. Amino acids: CASSLEVGQPQHF. The gene calls are TRBV6-5 and TRBJ1-5; unclear D gene. Trimming removed 5 bases from V and 7 bases from J, with 12 bases in between. Germline lookup yields CDR1 MNHEY and CDR2 SVGAGI. This CDR3 has 13 amino acids.

The chain links TRBV4-1 to TRBJ1-2; no definite D call. V gave up 1 base and J gave up 3 bases, with 9 bases separating them. Germline CDR1 reads MGHRA; CDR2 reads YSYEKL. The CDR3 totals 14 residues. CDR3 residues: CASSQGYGDYGYTF. The CDR3 DNA reads TGCGCCAGCAGCCAAGGGTACGGGGACTATGGCTACACCTTC.

V gene TRBV5-8 combines with J gene TRBJ2-3, with 13 bases identical to TRBD2. The junction had 11 bases not matched to a gene; V was cut back by 7 bases and J by 3 bases. CDR3 length: 17 residues. Per germline, CDR1 SGHTS and CDR2 YDEGEE. The CDR3 loop reads CASPEAWTSGRTDTQYF. DNA of the CDR3: TGTGCCAGCCCGGAGGCCTGGACTAGCGGGAGAACAGATACGCAGTATTTT.

This CDR3 reads CASSLQGQGKSGNTIYF. CDR3 DNA: TGTGCCAGCAGCCTCCAGGGGCAGGGGAAATCTGGAAACACCATATATTTT. The J gene is TRBJ1-3, the V gene TRBV7-6; the D gene is possibly TRBD1 (6 bases). The V end was cut by 5 bases, the J end by 1 base, with 18 bases between. The CDR3 length is 17 residues. Germline-derived CDR1 and CDR2 are SGHVS and FNYEAQ.

The CDR3 spells CASSQRPGDLAGGLEQYF. The CDR3, as DNA: TGCGCCAGCAGCCAACGCCCTGGGGACCTGGCGGGGGGGCTCGAGCAGTACTTC. The chain carries TRBV4-1 and TRBJ2-7; 9 positions match TRBD2. Per the germline V gene, CDR1 is MGHRA and CDR2 is YSYEKL. The length of the CDR3 is 18 residues. V lost 2 bases to trimming and J lost 6 bases; unmatched junction nucleotides: 17.

The sample holds a few counts of this clone. The chain links TRBV29-1 to TRBJ2-7; no firm D call. The CDR3 runs 13 residues. Deletions cut 4 bases from V and 4 bases from J, with 14 bases between. The V gene's germline CDR1 is SQVTM and CDR2 ANQGSEA. In nucleotides, the CDR3 is TGCAGCGTTGTGTCCGCCTTGGAGTACGAGCAGTACTTC. This sequence encodes CSVVSALEYEQYF.

The genes are TRBV4-1 and TRBJ1-5; 9 positions match TRBD1. The J segment lost 4 bases and the V segment lost 0 bases, leaving 4 bases of the junction unmatched. CDR3 length equals 16 residues. CDR1 is MGHRA and CDR2 is YSYEKL in the germline V gene. The CDR3 bases are TGCGCCAGCAGCCAAGAGGGACAGGGTGGAAATCAGCCCCAGCATTTT. Translation gives CASSQEGQGGNQPQHF.

J is TRBJ1-1 and V is TRBV27; weak D call: TRBD1 (5 bases). The CDR3 is 13 residues long. Trimming cost V 3 bases and J 1 base, with 6 bases left between them. Germline V gene lookup returns CDR1 MNHEY and CDR2 SMNVEV (reference sequence). The CDR3 sequence: CASSFDRNTEAFF. In DNA, the CDR3 is TGTGCCAGCAGTTTCGACAGGAACACTGAAGCTTTCTTT.

The chain uses TRBV5-4 and TRBJ1-1, with no clear D. Germline V gene lookup returns CDR1 SGHNT and CDR2 YYREEE (reference sequence). The CDR3 runs to 12 residues. Between the trimmed V and J ends, which lost 2 bases and 6 bases, there was a span of 8 bases. Written as DNA, the CDR3 is TGTGCCAGCAGCTTTTCCCAGGCTGAAGCTTTCTTT. It codes for CASSFSQAEAFF.

The rearrangement links TRBV7-8 to TRBJ1-1; D might be TRBD1 (6 bases). Trimming took 1 base from V and 4 from J, leaving 13 bases between them. The CDR3 consists of 15 residues. The germline gives CDR1 SGHVS, CDR2 FQNEAQ. Here the CDR3 DNA reads TGTGCCAGCAGCTTAGGGTTGGCAGGGGTCACTGAAGCTTTCTTT. Encoded protein: CASSLGLAGVTEAFF.

The J gene is TRBJ1-6, the V gene TRBV19; D perhaps matches TRBD1 (5 bases). Germline values: CDR1 LNHDA, CDR2 SQIVND (reference sequence). This CDR3 spans 17 amino acids. Trimming took off 3 bases at V and 0 bases at J, with 12 bases between the two ends. The CDR3 bases are TGTGCCAGTAGTATGCTCCAAGGGGCCTCCTATAATTCACCCCTCCACTTT. Its protein product is CASSMLQGASYNSPLHF.

The chain employs TRBV15 and TRBJ2-7; no clear D. The germline V gene encodes CDR1 LNHNV and CDR2 YYDKDF (reference sequence). There are 13 residues in the CDR3. The V gene lost 0 bases and the J gene lost 2 bases, with 5 bases spanning the gap. This CDR3 reads CATSRDPAYEQYF. DNA of the CDR3: TGTGCCACCAGCAGAGATCCTGCCTACGAGCAGTACTTC.